This T cell receptor beta chain was obtained from a study of T cell responses to AZD1222 COVID-19 vaccine. Produced via immunoSEQ multiplex PCR; TCRdb's table is partial and in-frame only. The table lists more than 250,000 clones, 85% to 95% of them singletons. The CDR3 loop spans 14 amino acids. Germline V lookup: CDR1 KGHDR, CDR2 SFDVKD. V was clipped by 3 bases and J by 2 bases, with 7 bases between them. The chain recombines TRBV24-1 with TRBJ1-5, with D unclear. The sequencing here drew on peripheral blood, taken on day 0 of AZD1222 vaccination. The TCR sequence derives from an adult in good health. DNA for the CDR3: TGTGCCACCAGTGATCTGGGTGGCAATCAGCCCCAGCATTTT. It yields the protein CATSDLGGNQPQHF.